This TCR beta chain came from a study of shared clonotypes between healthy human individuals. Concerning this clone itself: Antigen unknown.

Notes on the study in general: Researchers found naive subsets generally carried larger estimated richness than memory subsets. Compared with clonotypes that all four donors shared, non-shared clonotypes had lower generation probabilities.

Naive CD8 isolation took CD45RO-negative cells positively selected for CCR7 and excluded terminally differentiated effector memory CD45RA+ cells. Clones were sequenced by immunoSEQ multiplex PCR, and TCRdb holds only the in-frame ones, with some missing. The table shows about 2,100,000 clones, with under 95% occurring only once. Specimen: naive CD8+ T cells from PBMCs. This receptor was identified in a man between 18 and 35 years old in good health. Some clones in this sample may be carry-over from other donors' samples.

CDR3 residues: CASSVGDRGGEQFF. CDR3 nucleotides: TGTGCCAGCAGCGTAGGGGACAGGGGTGGTGAGCAGTTCTTC. V gene TRBV9 combines with J gene TRBJ2-1; 10 bases agree with TRBD1. Unmatched junction bases numbered 3, after V lost 0 bases and J lost 9 bases. The germline CDR1 and CDR2 sequences are SGDLS and YYNGEE. The CDR3 runs 14 residues.